Listed below are T cell receptor beta chains from one sample, sequenced in a study of shared clonotypes between healthy human individuals. Generated by immunoSEQ multiplex PCR, the TCRdb table keeps only in-frame clones and is missing some. The data contain over a million clones, about 96% of them singletons. The sequencing input was naive CD4+ T cells sorted from blood. Every receptor here comes from a man aged 30 to 45 in good health. Both conserved end residues are part of each CDR3. A D gene is named only where the DNA matches it firmly. Rows give clone size only sometimes, using once, few, many, or a class for an expanded clone.

D gene: TRBD1
J gene: TRBJ2-4
V gene: TRBV6-1
clone size: -
CDR3 DNA: TGTGCCAGCAGTGAACTTGGACAGGGGAACATTCAGTACTTC
CDR3 protein: CASSELGQGNIQYF

D gene: -
J gene: TRBJ2-1
V gene: TRBV28
clone size: -
CDR3 DNA: TGTGCCAGCAGCCACAGGGGAGCGGGGCCGTACAATGAGCAGTTCTTC
CDR3 protein: CASSHRGAGPYNEQFF

D gene: -
J gene: TRBJ2-1
V gene: TRBV2
clone size: -
CDR3 DNA: TGTGCCAGCAGTGAGCCGGGGAACTCCTACAATGAGCAGTTCTTC
CDR3 protein: CASSEPGNSYNEQFF

D gene: -
J gene: TRBJ2-2
V gene: TRBV7-9
clone size: -
CDR3 DNA: TGTGCCAGCAGCTTTTCGGCGGCGAACACCGGGGAGCTGTTTTTT
CDR3 protein: CASSFSAANTGELFF

D gene: TRBD2
J gene: TRBJ2-3
V gene: TRBV19
clone size: -
CDR3 DNA: TGTGCCAGTAGTATTAGCCGGACTAGCGGGAGTTCAGATACGCAGTATTTT
CDR3 protein: CASSISRTSGSSDTQYF

D gene: -
J gene: TRBJ2-7
V gene: TRBV25-1
clone size: -
CDR3 DNA: TGTGCCAGCACCCGAGGATTATACGAGCAGTACTTC
CDR3 protein: CASTRGLYEQYF

D gene: -
J gene: TRBJ2-7
V gene: TRBV7-3
clone size: -
CDR3 DNA: TGTGCCAGCAGCTTCAACGGTGATCCCTCCTACGAGCAGTACTTC
CDR3 protein: CASSFNGDPSYEQYF

D gene: -
J gene: TRBJ2-7
V gene: TRBV18
clone size: -
CDR3 DNA: TGTGCCAGCTCACCAGGGCCAACCGGGGTTCTCTACGAGCAGTACTTC
CDR3 protein: CASSPGPTGVLYEQYF

D gene: -
J gene: TRBJ1-2
V gene: TRBV11-2
clone size: -
CDR3 DNA: TGTGCCAGCAGCTCCACCCGGTCAGACTATGGCTACACCTTC
CDR3 protein: CASSSTRSDYGYTF

D gene: -
J gene: TRBJ2-7
V gene: TRBV5-1
clone size: once
CDR3 DNA: TGCGCCAGCAGCATAAGGAGCGGAGAGAGCTCCTACGAGCAGTACTTC
CDR3 protein: CASSIRSGESSYEQYF

D gene: -
J gene: TRBJ2-2
V gene: TRBV6-5
clone size: once
CDR3 DNA: TGTGCCAGCAGGATCGGCAGGAACACCGGGGAGCTGTTTTTT
CDR3 protein: CASRIGRNTGELFF

D gene: -
J gene: TRBJ2-7
V gene: TRBV28
clone size: -
CDR3 DNA: TGTGCCACCGAAGGGTCGCGGGGCCGGCTCTCCTACGAGCAGTACTTC
CDR3 protein: CATEGSRGRLSYEQYF